What follows are 32 T cell receptor beta chains derived from one specimen sequenced in a study of T cell responses to AZD1222 COVID-19 vaccine. Method: immunoSEQ multiplex PCR; TCRdb's copy keeps in-frame clones and lacks some. This sample has over 100,000 clones, with 85% to 95% found just once. The sample in question was peripheral blood, obtained on day 0 of AZD1222 vaccination. These receptors were collected from an adult in good health.

The chain recombines TRBV2 with TRBJ1-4, with 10 bases fitting TRBD1. Germline V gives CDR1 SNHLY, CDR2 FYNNEI. The CDR3 spans 14 residues. After removal of 3 bases from V and 7 bases from J, the junction contained 2 bases not matched to a gene. CDR3: CASSDWTGGEKLFF. CDR3 DNA: TGTGCCAGCAGTGACTGGACAGGGGGTGAAAAACTGTTTTTT.

This clone was seen once. The chain links TRBV4-1 to TRBJ1-2; 9 bases line up with TRBD1. Germline V gene data show CDR1 as MGHRA and CDR2 as YSYEKL. The CDR3 covers 14 residues. J lost 8 bases, V lost 7 bases, and 11 bases had no gene match. Here the CDR3 DNA reads TGCGCCAGCACCGTAACAGGGGGCGCAGGAGGCTACACCTTC. Translation: CASTVTGGAGGYTF.

In DNA form, the CDR3 reads TGTGCCAGCAGCTTAACGGGACTAAACGGGGAGCTGTTTTTT. The encoded protein is CASSLTGLNGELFF. This chain joins TRBV7-2 and TRBJ2-2; TRBD2 matches at 7 bases. Germline trimming cut 2 bases from V and 7 bases from J; bases unmatched to any gene: 4. This CDR3 region has 14 residues. The V gene's germline CDR1 is SGHTA and CDR2 FQGNSA. The full variable domain, rest sourced from reference TRBV7-2 and TRBJ2-2, is GAGVSQSPSNKVTEKGKDVELRCDPISGHTALYWYRQSLGQGLEFLIYFQGNSAPDKSGLPSDRFSAERTGGSVSTLTIQRTQQEDSAVYLCASSLTGLNGELFFGEGSRLTVL.

The chain links TRBV27 to TRBJ1-6; D is perhaps TRBD1 (5 bases). The germline V gene has CDR1 MNHEY and CDR2 SMNVEV (reference sequence). The V gene lost 5 bases and the J gene lost 9 bases, with 17 bases spanning the gap. CDR3 size: 15 residues. The CDR3 here is CASSTTGTDFSPLHF. The CDR3 DNA sequence: TGTGCCAGCAGTACAACCGGGACGGACTTTTCACCCCTCCACTTT.

This chain joins TRBV6-2 or TRBV6-3 and TRBJ1-6, with no clear D. From germline, CDR1 is MNHEY and CDR2 SVGEGT. The CDR3 consists of 17 residues. Trimming removed 0 bases from V and 5 bases from J, with 14 bases in between. As DNA, the CDR3 is TGTGCCAGCAGTTACTCGTACGAAGGGTTGAATAATTCACCCCTCCACTTT. It encodes CASSYSYEGLNNSPLHF.

The chain links TRBV1 to TRBJ1-6. TRBV1 is a pseudogene locus. This CDR3 has 16 amino acids. The CDR3 region has the DNA TGCACCAGCAGCCAAGATCATACCCCAGGAGGTTCACCCCTCCACTTT. Amino acids: CTSSQDHTPGGSPLHF.

CDR3 coding DNA: TGCGCCAGCAGCCAAGATAAAGGGGCTCGAGAAAAACTGTTTTTT. It is translated as CASSQDKGAREKLFF. The chain has TRBV4-3 and TRBJ1-4; D possibly corresponds to TRBD1 (5 bases). This CDR3 spans 15 amino acids. The germline CDR1 and CDR2 sequences are LGHNA and YSLEER. V lost 0 bases to trimming and J lost 8 bases, with 13 bases between them.

This chain uses TRBV28 with TRBJ1-2; D is undetermined. The CDR3 sequence is 13 residues long. Deletions cut 1 base from V and 4 bases from J, with 7 bases between. The V gene's germline CDR1 is MDHEN and CDR2 SYDVKM. The CDR3 protein is CASSLLSTYGYTF. In DNA form, the CDR3 reads TGTGCCAGCAGTTTATTGTCCACCTATGGCTACACCTTC.

This chain connects TRBV11-2 to TRBJ2-5; D is perhaps TRBD2 (5 bases). In germline, CDR1 is SGHAT, CDR2 FQNNGV. CDR3 length: 14 amino acids. Trimming took 4 bases from V and 5 from J, leaving 14 bases between them. CDR3: CASSSSRGLETQYF. The CDR3 region has the DNA TGTGCCAGCAGCTCCAGCCGAGGGCTGGAGACCCAGTACTTC.

The chain uses TRBV19 and TRBJ1-1; no firm D call. The CDR3 loop spans 18 amino acids. Trimming took off 3 bases at V and 0 bases at J, with 20 bases between the two ends. CDR1 and CDR2 from the germline V gene are LNHDA and SQIVND (reference sequence). In nucleotides, the CDR3 is TGTGCCAGTAGTATCCCAGGTAGGACCCCTTCCATGAACACTGAAGCTTTCTTT. Its protein product is CASSIPGRTPSMNTEAFF.

The DNA for the CDR3 is TGTGCCAGTAGTACTCGGACGGATTTGAATCAGCCCCAGCATTTT. This codes for CASSTRTDLNQPQHF. The chain joins TRBV19 to TRBJ1-5; no definite D call. CDR3 size: 15 residues. Germline V gives CDR1 LNHDA, CDR2 SQIVND (reference sequence). V dropped 4 bases and J dropped 4 bases, with 14 bases sitting between them.

The chain is built from TRBV7-9 and TRBJ1-3, with TRBD1 as a possible D gene (5 bases). V lost 2 bases and J 4 bases, leaving 12 bases between the germline ends. CDR3 length equals 15 residues. Germline CDR1 is SEHNR and CDR2 is FQNEAQ (reference sequence). Here the CDR3 DNA reads TGTGCCAGCAGCTTAAGTGGGGCAGCGGGAAACACCATATATTTT. Protein product: CASSLSGAAGNTIYF.

This clone was observed a single time. V and J are TRBV4-1 and TRBJ1-1; D gene uncertain. Germline values: CDR1 MGHRA, CDR2 YSYEKL. The CDR3 contains 13 residues. Deletions cut 3 bases from V and 7 bases from J, with 12 bases between. CDR3 region: CASSHMGQNEAFF. CDR3 nucleotides: TGCGCCAGCAGCCATATGGGCCAAAATGAAGCTTTCTTT.

The CDR3 bases are TGTGCCATCAGTATTGACAGGGGCTACGAGCAGTACTTC. Amino acids: CAISIDRGYEQYF. The chain carries TRBV10-3 and TRBJ2-7; 8 bases match TRBD1. The CDR3 runs to 13 residues. Germline CDR1 is ENHRY and CDR2 is SYGVKD. V dropped 5 bases and J dropped 3; count of bases not matched to a gene: 3.

This chain uses TRBV10-2 with TRBJ1-5; 9 nucleotides agree with TRBD1. V lost 8 bases and J lost 2; bases outside the gene matches: 7. The CDR3 runs 15 residues. Germline values: CDR1 WSHSY, CDR2 SAAADI. CDR3 DNA sequence: TGCGCCAGCCCCATCTGGACAGGGGGCAATCAGCCCCAGCATTTT. This sequence encodes CASPIWTGGNQPQHF.

This chain uses TRBV24-1 with TRBJ1-5; no definite D call. CDR1 and CDR2 (germline): KGHDR, SFDVKD. V lost 4 bases and J lost 1, with 13 bases in between. This CDR3 comprises 16 residues. CDR3 sequence reads: CATSDPGLGSNQPQHF. In nucleotides, the CDR3 is TGTGCCACCAGTGACCCCGGGTTAGGGAGCAATCAGCCCCAGCATTTT.

This chain joins TRBV18 and TRBJ2-3; the D gene is possibly TRBD1 (6 bases). V was cut by 3 bases and J by 7 bases, with 20 bases left in between. Germline assignment: CDR1 KGHSH and CDR2 LQKENI. The CDR3 covers 16 residues. The CDR3, as DNA: TGTGCCAGCTCACCCCCCGCAGGGGCCCTCGCGAATACGCAGTATTTT. It codes for CASSPPAGALANTQYF.

The V and J genes are TRBV10-3 and TRBJ1-1, with TRBD1 as a possible D gene (6 bases). Germline V gene data show CDR1 as ENHRY and CDR2 as SYGVKD. There are 15 residues in the CDR3. Between the trimmed V and J ends, which lost 0 bases and 5 bases, there was a span of 13 bases. The CDR3 DNA follows: TGTGCCATCAGTGAGTCTCAGGTAGGGGGGACTGAAGCTTTCTTT. Translated: CAISESQVGGTEAFF.

This clone was seen only once. In DNA form, the CDR3 reads TGTGCCAGTAGTATGGATAGCGGACCTGGGGAGACCCAGTACTTC. Its protein product is CASSMDSGPGETQYF. The chain carries TRBV19 and TRBJ2-5, with D perhaps TRBD2 (6 bases). Germline values: CDR1 LNHDA, CDR2 SQIVND (reference sequence). This CDR3 is built from 15 residues. Deletions cut 3 bases from V and 5 bases from J, with 16 bases between.

This chain joins TRBV7-8 and TRBJ2-7, with 9 bases matching TRBD1. After removal of 1 base from V and 3 bases from J, the junction contained 10 bases not matched to a gene. The CDR3 extends over 17 amino acids. CDR1 is SGHVS and CDR2 is FQNEAQ in the germline V gene. CDR3: CASSLGNRGLIIYEQYF. CDR3 bases: TGTGCCAGCAGCTTAGGGAACAGGGGGCTCATTATCTACGAGCAGTACTTC.

This chain links TRBV19 with TRBJ1-6, with D perhaps TRBD1 (5 bases). Trimming shortened V by 6 bases and J by 4 bases, and 22 bases separated the two germline ends. The germline V gene encodes CDR1 LNHDA and CDR2 SQIVND (reference sequence). The CDR3 sequence is 18 residues long. In DNA, the CDR3 is TGTGCCAGTAGCCTGACGGGACTTATACCCGATTATAATTCACCCCTCCACTTT. This codes for CASSLTGLIPDYNSPLHF.

This chain links TRBV19 with TRBJ1-3, with D perhaps TRBD1 (5 bases). CDR1 and CDR2 from the germline V gene are LNHDA and SQIVND (reference sequence). CDR3 length: 15 amino acids. With 9 bases removed from V and 2 bases from J, the gap between germline ends came to 17 bases. The DNA for the CDR3 is TGTGCCAGGAGCCGGAGGGACGAGACTGGAAACACCATATATTTT. It codes for CARSRRDETGNTIYF.

The chain employs TRBV18 and TRBJ2-1; D unresolved. The V and J ends lost 0 bases and 1 base respectively, with 16 bases between them. Germline V lookup: CDR1 KGHSH, CDR2 LQKENI. The CDR3 covers 18 residues. CDR3 sequence (DNA): TGTGCCAGCTCACCACCCGCGATAAAAATGGTTTCCTACAATGAGCAGTTCTTC. Encoded protein: CASSPPAIKMVSYNEQFF.

The chain links TRBV19 to TRBJ1-2; TRBD1 is a possible D gene (6 bases). CDR3 length: 14 residues. Trimming took 4 bases from V and 4 from J, leaving 13 bases between them. CDR1 and CDR2 from the germline V gene are LNHDA and SQIVND (reference sequence). CDR3 coding DNA: TGTGCCAGTAGTAACAGGGCCTCTGGCTATGGCTACACCTTC. Encoded protein: CASSNRASGYGYTF. Full variable domain (remainder filled in from reference TRBV19 and TRBJ1-2): DGGITQSPKYLFRKEGQNVTLSCEQNLNHDAMYWYRQDPGQGLRLIYYSQIVNDFQKGDIAEGYSVSREKKESFPLTVTSAQKNPTAFYLCASSNRASGYGYTFGSGTRLTVV.

This clone has only one observation. The chain uses TRBV15 and TRBJ1-2; D is unclear. This CDR3 has 12 residues. Trimming left V 5 bases short and J 2 bases short, with 6 bases between. Germline V CDR1 and CDR2: LNHNV, YYDKDF (reference sequence). Here the CDR3 reads CATSEGNYGYTF. The CDR3, as DNA: TGTGCCACCAGCGAGGGAAACTATGGCTACACCTTC.

V usage is TRBV11-2 and J usage is TRBJ2-1; 7 bases map to TRBD2. V shed 5 bases, J shed 0 bases, and the junction held 7 bases outside the gene matches. The CDR3 extends over 16 amino acids. Germline assignment: CDR1 SGHAT and CDR2 FQNNGV. CDR3 nucleotide sequence: TGTGCCAGCAGCCCCCTTAGCGGGTTCTCCTACAATGAGCAGTTCTTC. Amino acid sequence: CASSPLSGFSYNEQFF. The whole variable domain, remainder taken from reference TRBV11-2 and TRBJ2-1, is EAGVAQSPRYKIIEKRQSVAFWCNPISGHATLYWYQQILGQGPKLLIQFQNNGVVDDSQLPKDRFSAERLKGVDSTLKIQPAKLEDSAVYLCASSPLSGFSYNEQFFGPGTRLTVL.

This CDR3 reads CASSTGNRNSPLHF. CDR3 nucleotide sequence: TGTGCCAGCAGTACTGGGAACAGGAATTCACCCCTCCACTTT. This chain connects TRBV27 to TRBJ1-6, with D possibly matching TRBD1 (5 bases). Germline CDR1 MNHEY, CDR2 SMNVEV (reference sequence). With 5 bases removed from V and 7 bases from J, the gap between germline ends came to 12 bases. This CDR3 is 14 amino acids long.

The J gene is TRBJ1-1, the V gene TRBV27; D might be TRBD1 (5 bases). This CDR3 is built from 12 residues. Trimming cost V 9 bases and J 4 bases, with 12 bases left between them. Germline V lookup: CDR1 MNHEY, CDR2 SMNVEV (reference sequence). CDR3 coding DNA: TGTGCCAGTAGCAGCGGGGGCACTGAAGCTTTCTTT. Translated: CASSSGGTEAFF.

The CDR3 sequence is CASRGDSGINTGELFF. CDR3 nucleotide sequence: TGTGCCAGTAGAGGGGATAGCGGGATTAACACCGGGGAGCTGTTTTTT. The V call is TRBV19, the J call TRBJ2-2, with 8 bases identical to TRBD2. The J segment lost 2 bases and the V segment lost 6 bases, leaving 8 bases of the junction unmatched. CDR1 is LNHDA, CDR2 SQIVND, per germline (reference sequence). This CDR3 has 16 amino acids.

V usage is TRBV19 and J usage is TRBJ1-5; TRBD1 is a possible D gene (6 bases). Between the trimmed V and J ends, which lost 10 bases and 6 bases, there was a span of 19 bases. Germline loops: CDR1 LNHDA, CDR2 SQIVND (reference sequence). The CDR3 has 14 residues. The CDR3 DNA follows: TGTGCCACCCAAGGGTGGGGGGCGCGTCAGCCCCAGCATTTT. Its protein is CATQGWGARQPQHF.

The chain carries TRBV7-9 and TRBJ1-5; 7 bases are a match to TRBD1. Germline V gene lookup returns CDR1 SEHNR and CDR2 FQNEAQ (reference sequence). The junction had 8 bases not matched to a gene; V was cut back by 2 bases and J by 4 bases. The CDR3 extends over 16 amino acids. Here the CDR3 DNA reads TGTGCCAGCAGCTTAACAGGGGCCGGACCTAATCAGCCCCAGCATTTT. Its protein product is CASSLTGAGPNQPQHF.

The chain joins TRBV11-3 to TRBJ2-3; D gene ambiguous. In germline, CDR1 is SGHNT, CDR2 YENEEA. This CDR3 is built from 14 residues. Trimming removed 5 bases at V and 4 bases at J, with 13 bases between. The CDR3 DNA follows: TGTGCCAGCAGCAATGCAAAGTCTCCAGATACGCAGTATTTT. Protein product: CASSNAKSPDTQYF.